This T cell receptor (beta chain) was captured by sequencing in a study of T cell responses to AZD1222 COVID-19 vaccine. Whole-study results and caveats: Increases in Spike-specific TCR breadth and depth were seen after two AZD1222 doses. Baseline seropositives among AZD1222 recipients totaled only 5 to 7.

As concerns this clone: The antigen remains undetermined.

V was clipped by 6 bases and J by 2 bases, with 8 bases between them. This CDR3 spans 13 amino acids. Clones were read by immunoSEQ multiplex PCR, and TCRdb kept only the in-frame ones, dropping some. This sample has about 150,000 clones; about 93% occur once, and the top ten carry 7.5% to 9.5%. Sequencing used peripheral blood, obtained on day 0 of AZD1222 vaccination. V is TRBV12-3 or TRBV12-4 and J is TRBJ2-1, with no clear D. This TCR came from an adult in good health. Written as DNA, the CDR3 is TGTGCCAGCAGGCCCGACCCCTACAATGAGCAGTTCTTC. Protein: CASRPDPYNEQFF.